These 26 T cell receptor beta chains originate from one sample sequenced in a study of T cells in Graves' hyperthyroidism and ophthalmopathy. Authors of the study amplified TCR beta CDR3 regions from RNA transcripts. Researchers ran a first-round RT-PCR on the TCR CDR3 using the HTBI primer set. TCRdb re-called the multiplex PCR reads through MiXCR, storing one row per CDR3 protein. This table has 660,000 or so distinct CDR3 sequences, over 40% appearing once. Sequenced: peripheral blood or thyroid tissue (not recorded which). The origin of the receptors is an adult man with Graves' disease, either hyperthyroidism or ophthalmopathy (not recorded which).

The chain recombines TRBV20-1 with TRBJ2-7, with D uncertain. The V end lost 8 bases, the J end lost 3 bases, and 14 bases lay between the germline ends. CDR1 is DFQATT, CDR2 SNEGSKA, per germline (reference sequence). This CDR3 is 12 amino acids long. The CDR3 protein is CSYAHGFYEQYF. The CDR3 DNA follows: TGCAGTTACGCACACGGGTTCTACGAGCAGTACTTC.

CDR3 loop: CASSYGDRGIDGYTF. The CDR3 DNA reads as TGTGCCAGCAGTTACGGGGACAGGGGGATTGATGGCTACACCTTC. The chain has TRBV6-6 and TRBJ1-2; 11 bases are a match to TRBD1. J was trimmed by 6 bases and V by 2 bases; bases with no gene match: 5. This CDR3 has 15 amino acids. Germline lookup yields CDR1 MNHNY and CDR2 SVGAGI (reference sequence).

The genes are TRBV7-9 and TRBJ2-7; D is undetermined. V was clipped by 5 bases and J by 2 bases, with 10 bases between them. Germline V gene data show CDR1 as SEHNR and CDR2 as FQNEAQ (reference sequence). This CDR3 contains 13 residues. Written as DNA, the CDR3 is TGTGCCAGCAGCCATTCCGGTCCCTACGAGCAGTACTTC. This encodes CASSHSGPYEQYF.

The chain has TRBV4-1 and TRBJ1-6, with 8 bases matching TRBD1. The ends lost 1 base at V and 13 bases at J; junction bases unmatched: 6. Looked up from germline, CDR1 is MGHRA and CDR2 is YSYEKL. CDR3 length: 14 amino acids. CDR3 nucleotide sequence: TGCGCCAGCAGCCAAGCCCAGGGGGCGCCCCCCCTCCACTTT. This encodes CASSQAQGAPPLHF.

In the case of this clonotype: Possible read error: a much larger clone is one base away. This chain joins TRBV19 and TRBJ1-5; D is uncertain. Germline CDR1 LNHDA, CDR2 SQIVND (reference sequence). The CDR3 runs to 14 residues. Here the CDR3 reads CAGSAVSANQPQHF. The CDR3 DNA is TGTGCCGGTAGCGCCGTGTCGGCCAATCAGCCCCAGCATTTT.

The J gene is TRBJ1-2, the V gene TRBV7-9; TRBD1 aligns across 8 bases. The length of the CDR3 is 14 residues. V lost 1 base and J lost 8; bases outside the gene matches: 6. The germline V gene encodes CDR1 SEHNR and CDR2 FQNEAQ (reference sequence). The CDR3 sequence: CASSLVGQGSGYTF. Here the CDR3 DNA reads TGTGCCAGCAGCTTAGTTGGACAGGGATCCGGCTACACCTTC.

The J gene is TRBJ2-7, the V gene TRBV4-1, with 9 nucleotides matching TRBD1. The CDR3 covers 12 residues. With V trimmed by 4 bases and J by 6 bases, 1 base remained unmatched. CDR1 is MGHRA, CDR2 YSYEKL, per germline. The CDR3 sequence is CASSRDRVEQYF. Written as DNA, the CDR3 is TGCGCCAGCAGCCGGGACAGGGTCGAGCAGTACTTC.

V is TRBV10-3 and J is TRBJ2-5; no clear D. V was trimmed by 6 bases and J by 3 bases, leaving 11 bases between them. From germline, CDR1 is ENHRY and CDR2 SYGVKD. The CDR3 totals 13 residues. CDR3 region: CAISPTLKETQYF. Here the CDR3 DNA reads TGTGCCATCAGCCCCACACTGAAAGAGACCCAGTACTTC.

The sample holds many counts of this clonotype. The chain recombines TRBV7-2 with TRBJ2-5; 10 bases align to TRBD2. The CDR3 sequence is 15 residues long. Germline V CDR1 and CDR2: SGHTA, FQGNSA. The V segment lost 1 base and the J segment 2 bases; nucleotides outside the gene matches: 1. CDR3 region: CASSLELAGQETQYF. The CDR3 bases are TGTGCCAGCAGCTTAGAACTAGCGGGACAAGAGACCCAGTACTTC. The whole variable domain, remainder taken from reference TRBV7-2 and TRBJ2-5, is GAGVSQSPSNKVTEKGKDVELRCDPISGHTALYWYRQSLGQGLEFLIYFQGNSAPDKSGLPSDRFSAERTGGSVSTLTIQRTQQEDSAVYLCASSLELAGQETQYFGPGTRLLVL.

This clonotype was observed a few times. The chain employs TRBV19 and TRBJ1-5; TRBD1 matches at 7 bases. The junction had 5 bases not matched to a gene; V was cut back by 3 bases and J by 6 bases. This CDR3 is built from 14 residues. The germline gives CDR1 LNHDA, CDR2 SQIVND (reference sequence). DNA for the CDR3: TGTGCCAGTAGTATGGAGGGGGCACGTCAGCCCCAGCATTTT. Amino acid sequence: CASSMEGARQPQHF.

Remarks on this clonotype: The junction does not match germline at one end; this may be a read error. J is TRBJ1-6 and V is TRBV29-1; D gene ambiguous. CDR3 length equals 13 residues. Looked up from germline, CDR1 is SQVTM and CDR2 is ANQGSEA. The CDR3 is CSVGDGEDSPRHF. For the CDR3, the DNA is TGCAGCGTAGGCGACGGAGAGGATTCACCCCGCCACTTT.

The rearrangement links TRBV6-5 to TRBJ1-1; possibly TRBD1 for D (6 bases). The CDR3 length is 14 residues. From germline, CDR1 is MNHEY and CDR2 SVGAGI. Trimming cost V 6 bases and J 1 base, with 12 bases left between them. The CDR3 here is CASRPPGANTEAFF. The CDR3 nucleotides are TGTGCCAGCAGGCCCCCGGGGGCGAACACTGAAGCTTTCTTT.

V is TRBV7-9 and J is TRBJ1-2, with D hard to call. The V end was cut by 6 bases, the J end by 10 bases, with 15 bases between. Germline CDR1 is SEHNR and CDR2 is FQNEAQ (reference sequence). There are 12 residues in the CDR3. CDR3 protein: CASSRALESYTF. CDR3 DNA sequence: TGTGCCAGCAGTCGGGCCCTGGAATCCTACACCTTC.

The chain recombines TRBV11-2 with TRBJ1-4; D possibly corresponds to TRBD1 (5 bases). V lost 5 bases to trimming and J lost 8 bases, with 15 bases between them. The CDR3 length is 14 residues. Germline lookup yields CDR1 SGHAT and CDR2 FQNNGV. The CDR3, as DNA: TGTGCCAGCAGCATGGGCCAGGGAGGGGAAAAACTGTTTTTT. It codes for CASSMGQGGEKLFF.

This clonotype was found many times. This chain connects TRBV6-5 to TRBJ1-1; D is unclear. The V and J ends lost 5 bases and 7 bases respectively, with 11 bases between them. The CDR3 length is 12 residues. Germline-derived CDR1 and CDR2 are MNHEY and SVGAGI. This chain's CDR3 is CASSEHRNEAFF. CDR3 DNA: TGTGCCAGCAGTGAGCACAGAAATGAAGCTTTCTTT.

V gene TRBV10-3 combines with J gene TRBJ1-2; D may be TRBD1 (6 bases). CDR1 and CDR2 (germline): ENHRY, SYGVKD. This CDR3 spans 13 amino acids. The V gene lost 6 bases and the J gene lost 4 bases, with 12 bases spanning the gap. CDR3 sequence: CAIRPTGSYGYTF. CDR3 in DNA: TGTGCCATCAGACCGACAGGTTCCTATGGCTACACCTTC.

The chain recombines TRBV15 with TRBJ1-3, with D perhaps TRBD1 (5 bases). This CDR3 spans 14 amino acids. CDR1 is LNHNV, CDR2 YYDKDF, per germline (reference sequence). Between the trimmed V and J ends, which lost 7 bases and 7 bases, there was a span of 17 bases. CDR3 sequence reads: CATTPGWGENTIYF. In DNA form, the CDR3 reads TGTGCCACCACCCCCGGTTGGGGGGAGAACACCATATATTTT.

Remarks on this clonotype: This could be a read error, since a much larger clone is one nucleotide away. The chain carries TRBV7-8 and TRBJ2-7; TRBD2 matches 7 bases. Germline-derived CDR1 and CDR2 are SGHVS and FQNEAQ. The junction had 7 bases not matched to a gene; V was cut back by 11 bases and J by 0 bases. The CDR3 totals 13 residues. The CDR3 DNA reads as TGTGCCGTTCGTGGGAGGGGCTCCTACGAGCAGTACTTC. Translated: CAVRGRGSYEQYF.

This chain links TRBV7-2 with TRBJ1-1; D is undetermined. CDR1 is SGHTA, CDR2 FQGNSA, per germline. The CDR3 extends over 17 amino acids. Deletions cut 1 base from V and 0 bases from J, with 15 bases between. For the CDR3, the DNA is TGTGCCAGCAGCTTAGATCTGGGTCGACCTCTGAACACTGAAGCTTTCTTT. Protein sequence: CASSLDLGRPLNTEAFF.

This clonotype came up many times. The chain employs TRBV9 and TRBJ1-6, with 7 bases fitting TRBD1. The V gene's germline CDR1 is SGDLS and CDR2 YYNGEE. The CDR3 has 15 amino acids. The V segment lost 4 bases and the J segment 6 bases; nucleotides outside the gene matches: 7. The CDR3 region has the DNA TGTGCCAGCAGCAAGGGACAGACGGTTAATTCACCCCTCCACTTT. This translates into CASSKGQTVNSPLHF.

The table lists this clonotype with a few counts. This chain connects TRBV6-5 to TRBJ2-5; D call uncertain. Deletions cut 2 bases from V and 1 base from J, with 11 bases between. The CDR3 contains 15 residues. Germline loops: CDR1 MNHEY, CDR2 SVGAGI. The CDR3 nucleotides are TGTGCCAGCAGTTACGCCGGCCAGCCCCAAGAGACCCAGTACTTC. This gives the protein CASSYAGQPQETQYF.

This clonotype appeared many times. This chain connects TRBV10-2 to TRBJ1-5; D gene uncertain. V lost 4 bases, J lost 4 bases, and 5 bases lay in between. CDR3 length: 12 residues. Germline assignment: CDR1 WSHSY and CDR2 SAAADI. Here the CDR3 reads CASSAINQPQHF. CDR3 bases: TGCGCCAGCAGTGCGATTAATCAGCCCCAGCATTTT.

The chain carries TRBV20-1 and TRBJ1-2, with 7 bases that match TRBD1. Germline V gives CDR1 DFQATT, CDR2 SNEGSKA (reference sequence). The length of the CDR3 is 14 residues. The ends lost 4 bases at V and 4 bases at J; junction bases unmatched: 9. CDR3 in amino acids: CSAKSQGDGYGYTF. The CDR3 region has the DNA TGCAGTGCTAAAAGTCAGGGGGATGGCTATGGCTACACCTTC.

This clonotype was seen many times. J is TRBJ1-5 and V is TRBV7-9, with unresolved D. There are 14 residues in the CDR3. V lost 5 bases and J lost 0, with 8 bases in between. Germline values: CDR1 SEHNR, CDR2 FQNEAQ (reference sequence). In DNA form, the CDR3 reads TGTGCCAGCAGCCCGGTAGATAGCAATCAGCCCCAGCATTTT. This translates into CASSPVDSNQPQHF.

The CDR3 sequence: CASASQGGTNEKLFF. The CDR3 nucleotides are TGTGCCAGCGCGTCGCAGGGGGGAACTAATGAAAAACTGTTTTTT. This rearrangement joins TRBV2 to TRBJ1-4, with 7 bases matching TRBD1. CDR3 size: 15 residues. Germline loops: CDR1 SNHLY, CDR2 FYNNEI. V was pared by 8 bases and J by 1 base, with 7 bases of the junction left unmatched.

The chain recombines TRBV7-3 with TRBJ1-1, with D maybe TRBD1 (6 bases). V lost 1 base and J lost 1, with 10 bases in between. Germline lookup yields CDR1 SGHTA and CDR2 FQGTGA. This CDR3 comprises 15 residues. CDR3 amino acids: CASSLSGGANTEAFF. The CDR3 DNA follows: TGTGCCAGCAGCTTAAGCGGGGGGGCGAACACTGAAGCTTTCTTT.